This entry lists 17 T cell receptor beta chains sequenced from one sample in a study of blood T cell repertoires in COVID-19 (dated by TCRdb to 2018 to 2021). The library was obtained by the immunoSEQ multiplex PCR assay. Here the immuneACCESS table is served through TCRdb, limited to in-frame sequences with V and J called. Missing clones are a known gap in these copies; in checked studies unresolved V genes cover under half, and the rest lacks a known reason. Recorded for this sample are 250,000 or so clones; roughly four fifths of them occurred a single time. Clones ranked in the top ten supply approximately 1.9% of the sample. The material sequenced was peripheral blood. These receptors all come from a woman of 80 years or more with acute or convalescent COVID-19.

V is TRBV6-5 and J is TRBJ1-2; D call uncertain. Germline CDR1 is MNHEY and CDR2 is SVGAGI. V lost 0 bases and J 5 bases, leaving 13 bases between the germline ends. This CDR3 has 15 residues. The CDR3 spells CASSYSGLRDYGYTF. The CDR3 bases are TGTGCCAGCAGTTACTCCGGTCTGAGGGATTATGGCTACACCTTC.

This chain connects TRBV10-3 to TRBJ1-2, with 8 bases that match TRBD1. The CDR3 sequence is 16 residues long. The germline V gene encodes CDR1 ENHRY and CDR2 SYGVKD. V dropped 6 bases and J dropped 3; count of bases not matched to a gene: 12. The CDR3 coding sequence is TGTGCCATCAGCCAACCCGGACAGGGCAGGGACTATGGCTACACCTTC. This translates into CAISQPGQGRDYGYTF.

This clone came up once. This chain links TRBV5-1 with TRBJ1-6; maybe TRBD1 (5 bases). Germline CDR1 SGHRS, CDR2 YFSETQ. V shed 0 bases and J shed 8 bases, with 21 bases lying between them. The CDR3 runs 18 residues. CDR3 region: CASSLASSGWHPYSPLHF. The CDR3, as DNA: TGCGCCAGCAGCTTGGCCTCGTCAGGGTGGCATCCGTATTCACCCCTCCACTTT.

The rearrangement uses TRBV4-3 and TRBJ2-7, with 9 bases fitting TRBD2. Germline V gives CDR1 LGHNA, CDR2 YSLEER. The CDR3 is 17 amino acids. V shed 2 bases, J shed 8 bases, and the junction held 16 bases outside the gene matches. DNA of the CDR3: TGCGCCAGCAGCCAAATCCCTAGCGGGACCTCCTACGTCCAGCAGTACTTC. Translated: CASSQIPSGTSYVQQYF.

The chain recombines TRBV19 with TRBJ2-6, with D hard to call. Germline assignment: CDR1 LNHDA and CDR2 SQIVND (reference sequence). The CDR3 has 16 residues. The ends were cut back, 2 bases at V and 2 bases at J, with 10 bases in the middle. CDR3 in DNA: TGTGCCAGTAGTATACGGTTAGGAGCTGGGGCCAACGTCCTGACTTTC. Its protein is CASSIRLGAGANVLTF.

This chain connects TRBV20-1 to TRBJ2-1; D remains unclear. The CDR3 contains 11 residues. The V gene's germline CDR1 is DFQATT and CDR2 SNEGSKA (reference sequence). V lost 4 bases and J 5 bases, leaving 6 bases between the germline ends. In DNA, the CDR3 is TGCAGTGCTATCCTTAACAATGAGCAGTTCTTC. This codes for CSAILNNEQFF.

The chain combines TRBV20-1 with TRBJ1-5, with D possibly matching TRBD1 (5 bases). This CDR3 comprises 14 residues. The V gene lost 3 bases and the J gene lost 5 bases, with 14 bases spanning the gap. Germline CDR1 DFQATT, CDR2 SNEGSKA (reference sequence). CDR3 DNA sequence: TGCAGTGCTAGTTCTAGGGGCGAGGATCAGCCCCAGCATTTT. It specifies CSASSRGEDQPQHF.

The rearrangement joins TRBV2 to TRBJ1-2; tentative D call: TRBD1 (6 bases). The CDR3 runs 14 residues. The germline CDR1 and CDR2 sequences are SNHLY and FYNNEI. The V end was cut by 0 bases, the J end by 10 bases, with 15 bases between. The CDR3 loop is CASSEARETGPYTF. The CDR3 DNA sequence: TGTGCCAGCAGTGAAGCGAGGGAGACAGGCCCCTACACCTTC.

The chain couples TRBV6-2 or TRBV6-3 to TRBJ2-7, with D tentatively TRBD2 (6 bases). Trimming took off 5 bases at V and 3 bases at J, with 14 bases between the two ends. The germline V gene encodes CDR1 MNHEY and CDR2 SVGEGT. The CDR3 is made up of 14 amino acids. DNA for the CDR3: TGTGCCAGCAGTGACCTCCGGGACTTCTACGAGCAGTACTTC. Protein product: CASSDLRDFYEQYF.

The CDR3 nucleotides are TGTGCCAGTAAGGGGTTTGGGGACTCGGGAGATACGCAGTATTTT. This translates into CASKGFGDSGDTQYF. The V and J genes are TRBV19 and TRBJ2-3, with D perhaps matching TRBD2 (6 bases). The CDR3 runs 15 residues. The germline V gene encodes CDR1 LNHDA and CDR2 SQIVND (reference sequence). Between the trimmed V and J ends, which lost 7 bases and 5 bases, there was a span of 19 bases.

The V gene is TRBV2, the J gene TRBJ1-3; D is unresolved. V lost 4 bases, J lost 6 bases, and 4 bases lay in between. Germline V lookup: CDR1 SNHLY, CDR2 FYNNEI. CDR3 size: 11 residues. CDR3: CASSVKNTIYF. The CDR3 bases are TGTGCCAGCAGTGTTAAAAACACCATATATTTT.

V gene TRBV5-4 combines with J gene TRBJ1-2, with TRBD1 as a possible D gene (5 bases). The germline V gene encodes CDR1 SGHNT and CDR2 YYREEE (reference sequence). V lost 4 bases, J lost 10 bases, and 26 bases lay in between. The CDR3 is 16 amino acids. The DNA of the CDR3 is TGTGCCAGCAGCCCACAAGCAAAGGAGGGGCTATGGGACTACACCTTC. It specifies CASSPQAKEGLWDYTF.

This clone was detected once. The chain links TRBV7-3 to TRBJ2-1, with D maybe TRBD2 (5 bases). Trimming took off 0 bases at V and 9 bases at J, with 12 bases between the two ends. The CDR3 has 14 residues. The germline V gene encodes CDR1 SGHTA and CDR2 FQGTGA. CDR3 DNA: TGTGCCAGCAGCTTAACTGGCGGCGGAGGTGAGCAGTTCTTC. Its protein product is CASSLTGGGGEQFF.

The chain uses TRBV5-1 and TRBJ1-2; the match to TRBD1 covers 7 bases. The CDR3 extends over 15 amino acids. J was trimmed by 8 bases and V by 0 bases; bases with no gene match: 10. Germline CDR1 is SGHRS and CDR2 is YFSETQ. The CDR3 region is CASSLAQALGQGYTF. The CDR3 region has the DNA TGCGCCAGCAGCTTGGCCCAGGCCCTGGGACAGGGCTACACCTTC.

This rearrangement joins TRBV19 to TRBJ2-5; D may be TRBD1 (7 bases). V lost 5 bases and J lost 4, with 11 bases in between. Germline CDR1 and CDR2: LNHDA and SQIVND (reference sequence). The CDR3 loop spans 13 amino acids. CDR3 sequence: CASSLQGGETQYF. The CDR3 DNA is TGTGCCAGTAGTCTCCAGGGGGGAGAGACCCAGTACTTC.

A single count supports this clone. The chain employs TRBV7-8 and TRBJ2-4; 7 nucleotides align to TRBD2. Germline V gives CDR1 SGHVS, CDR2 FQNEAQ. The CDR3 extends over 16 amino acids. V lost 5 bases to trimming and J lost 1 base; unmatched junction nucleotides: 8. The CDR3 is CASSPLWEGAKNIQYF. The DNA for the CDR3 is TGTGCCAGCAGCCCCCTTTGGGAGGGTGCCAAAAACATTCAGTACTTC.

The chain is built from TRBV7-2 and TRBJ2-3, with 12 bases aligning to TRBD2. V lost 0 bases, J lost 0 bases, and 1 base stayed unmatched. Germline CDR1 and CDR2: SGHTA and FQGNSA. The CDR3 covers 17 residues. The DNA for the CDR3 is TGTGCCAGCAGCTTAGCGGGGACTAGCGGGAGCACAGATACGCAGTATTTT. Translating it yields CASSLAGTSGSTDTQYF.